These 25 T cell receptor beta chains originate from one sample sequenced in a study of T cell responses to AZD1222 COVID-19 vaccine. The repertoire was sequenced with immunoSEQ multiplex PCR; TCRdb's copy has only in-frame clones and lacks some. Among 110,000 to 150,000 clones listed, just over 90% were seen once. The source was peripheral blood, collected on day 0 of AZD1222 vaccination. The receptors shown here come from an adult in good health.

The chain has TRBV14 and TRBJ1-1, with D perhaps matching TRBD1 (5 bases). Trimming cost V 1 base and J 0 bases, with 24 bases left between them. The CDR3 length is 20 residues. The germline gives CDR1 SGHDN, CDR2 FVKESK. The CDR3 sequence is CASSQVRTLASSNLNTEAFF. The CDR3 coding sequence is TGTGCCAGCAGCCAAGTCAGGACACTAGCCTCCAGCAACTTGAACACTGAAGCTTTCTTT.

The chain couples TRBV28 to TRBJ1-2; D is unclear. Trimming removed 8 bases from V and 0 bases from J, with 10 bases in between. The V gene's germline CDR1 is MDHEN and CDR2 SYDVKM. The CDR3 consists of 13 residues. CDR3 nucleotides: TGTGCCAGCGCAGGCCAAGCTAACTATGGCTACACCTTC. Residues: CASAGQANYGYTF.

The rearrangement links TRBV13 to TRBJ1-4; D might be TRBD1 (6 bases). There are 15 residues in the CDR3. V dropped 5 bases and J dropped 8 bases, with 18 bases sitting between them. Germline assignment: CDR1 PRHDT and CDR2 FYEKMQ (reference sequence). CDR3 coding DNA: TGTGCCAGCAGCCGCCGAGGGGGGAAGTTCGAAAAACTGTTTTTT. Protein sequence: CASSRRGGKFEKLFF.

The rearrangement joins TRBV9 to TRBJ1-1, with D tentatively TRBD1 (6 bases). The CDR3 consists of 15 residues. The germline gives CDR1 SGDLS, CDR2 YYNGEE. V lost 2 bases, J lost 6 bases, and 17 bases lay in between. The CDR3 DNA reads as TGTGCCAGCAGCGTTGGGGCAGGGGCCGTGGCTGAAGCTTTCTTT. Its protein product is CASSVGAGAVAEAFF.

This chain joins TRBV7-9 and TRBJ2-3; 9 bases are shared with TRBD1. The V and J ends lost 1 base and 3 bases, in that order; junction bases with no gene match: 2. Looked up from germline, CDR1 is SEHNR and CDR2 is FQNEAQ (reference sequence). This CDR3 comprises 15 residues. CDR3 region: CASSLDRGLTDTQYF. The CDR3 bases are TGTGCCAGCAGCTTAGACAGGGGGCTTACAGATACGCAGTATTTT.

The gene calls are TRBV28 and TRBJ2-7; D may be TRBD2 (5 bases). Between the trimmed V and J ends, which lost 3 bases and 2 bases, there was a span of 11 bases. This CDR3 has 14 residues. Germline V CDR1 and CDR2: MDHEN, SYDVKM. In nucleotides, the CDR3 is TGTGCCAGCAGTTTTCGGGGTCCTGCCTACGAGCAGTACTTC. This sequence encodes CASSFRGPAYEQYF.

The chain is built from TRBV5-1 and TRBJ2-3, with no clear D. The V end lost 0 bases, the J end lost 5 bases, and 10 bases lay between the germline ends. The germline CDR1 and CDR2 sequences are SGHRS and YFSETQ. There are 14 residues in the CDR3. The CDR3 here is CASSLASSGDTQYF. In DNA form, the CDR3 reads TGCGCCAGCAGCTTGGCGTCTTCAGGAGATACGCAGTATTTT.

This chain connects TRBV7-2 to TRBJ2-3; D tentatively reads TRBD1 or TRBD2 (5 bases each). Trimming removed 3 bases from V and 5 bases from J, with 18 bases in between. The germline V gene has CDR1 SGHTA and CDR2 FQGNSA. There are 16 residues in the CDR3. CDR3 bases: TGTGCCAGCAGCTTCTCTGGACAACTAGGCGGAGATACGCAGTATTTT. Translating it yields CASSFSGQLGGDTQYF. The whole variable domain, filled in from reference TRBV7-2 and TRBJ2-3, reads GAGVSQSPSNKVTEKGKDVELRCDPISGHTALYWYRQSLGQGLEFLIYFQGNSAPDKSGLPSDRFSAERTGGSVSTLTIQRTQQEDSAVYLCASSFSGQLGGDTQYFGPGTRLTVL.

The rearrangement uses TRBV20-1 and TRBJ1-3; TRBD1 is a possible D gene (6 bases). This CDR3 has 15 amino acids. V lost 3 bases and J lost 3, with 15 bases in between. From germline, CDR1 is DFQATT and CDR2 SNEGSKA (reference sequence). For the CDR3, the DNA is TGCAGTGCTAGTGACGCAGGGGCCGGTGGAAACACCATATATTTT. Its protein is CSASDAGAGGNTIYF.

The chain uses TRBV28 and TRBJ2-1; D is unclear. The CDR3 covers 16 residues. V was cut by 4 bases and J by 0 bases, with 13 bases left in between. Germline V gives CDR1 MDHEN, CDR2 SYDVKM. CDR3 residues: CASSWTDFHSYNEQFF. The CDR3 DNA reads TGTGCCAGCAGTTGGACGGATTTCCACTCCTACAATGAGCAGTTCTTC.

The chain couples TRBV3-1 (or the pseudogene TRBV3-2) to TRBJ1-5; D call uncertain. The V gene's germline CDR1 is LGHDT and CDR2 YNNKEL (reference sequence). V dropped 1 base and J dropped 0 bases, with 4 bases sitting between them. The CDR3 runs 14 residues. The DNA of the CDR3 is TGTGCCAGCAGCCAAGTTTCTAGCAATCAGCCCCAGCATTTT. Protein product: CASSQVSSNQPQHF.

This rearrangement joins TRBV24-1 to TRBJ2-2, with 10 nucleotides matching TRBD1. Germline CDR1 reads KGHDR; CDR2 reads SFDVKD. This CDR3 has 16 amino acids. Trimming at V came to 5 bases and at J to 2 bases, leaving 4 bases not matched to a gene. CDR3 sequence reads: CATSGGTGVNTGELFF. The DNA of the CDR3 is TGTGCCACCAGTGGCGGGACAGGGGTCAACACCGGGGAGCTGTTTTTT.

The chain has TRBV2 and TRBJ1-2, with D possibly TRBD1 on 5 matching bases. Germline V gene lookup returns CDR1 SNHLY and CDR2 FYNNEI. The CDR3 covers 16 residues. The V gene lost 6 bases and the J gene lost 2 bases, with 19 bases spanning the gap. The CDR3 coding sequence is TGTGCCAGCAGGGAGGGCGTTAGGGGATCAAACTATGGCTACACCTTC. Protein sequence: CASREGVRGSNYGYTF.

About this clone: Germline and junction disagree at one end, which may indicate a read error. The V gene is TRBV7-7, the J gene TRBJ2-2; 8 nucleotides match TRBD1. Germline CDR1 reads SSHAT; CDR2 reads FNYEAQ (reference sequence). This CDR3 is built from 17 residues. DNA of the CDR3: TGTGCTAGCAGTTTGACCCTCGGACAGGGGAACACCGGGGAGCTGTTTTTT. Translating it yields CASSLTLGQGNTGELFF.

The chain combines TRBV5-1 with TRBJ1-6, with TRBD1 matching 11 bases. This CDR3 has 14 amino acids. The V segment lost 6 bases and the J segment 14 bases; nucleotides outside the gene matches: 10. From germline, CDR1 is SGHRS and CDR2 YFSETQ. The CDR3, as DNA: TGCGCCAGCACCACCGGGACAGGGGGTTCGGCCCTCCACTTT. This encodes CASTTGTGGSALHF.

This chain's CDR3 is CASSRGSSYEQYF. CDR3 coding DNA: TGTGCCAGCAGCCGGGGGAGCTCCTACGAGCAGTACTTC. The chain joins TRBV9 to TRBJ2-7, with D possibly TRBD2 on 6 matching bases. V shed 4 bases and J shed 0 bases, with 8 bases lying between them. Looked up from germline, CDR1 is SGDLS and CDR2 is YYNGEE. The CDR3 contains 13 residues.

This chain links TRBV12-3 or TRBV12-4 with TRBJ1-5; the D gene is possibly TRBD1 (5 bases). Trimming took off 6 bases at V and 1 base at J, with 7 bases between the two ends. The CDR3 has 13 residues. Here the CDR3 DNA reads TGTGCCAGCAGCCAGGGAAGCAATCAGCCCCAGCATTTT. It specifies CASSQGSNQPQHF.

This clone showed up just a few times. The chain has TRBV5-5 and TRBJ2-7; 10 positions agree with TRBD2. This CDR3 comprises 15 residues. Germline CDR1 and CDR2: SGHKS and YYEKEE (reference sequence). V lost 2 bases, J lost 2 bases, and 4 bases stayed unmatched. CDR3 sequence: CASSFLAGDTYEQYF. In DNA form, the CDR3 reads TGTGCCAGCAGCTTTCTAGCGGGGGACACCTACGAGCAGTACTTC.

The rearrangement uses TRBV10-3 and TRBJ2-7, with D unclear. V was cut by 3 bases and J by 5 bases, with 8 bases left in between. CDR3 length: 12 residues. CDR1 is ENHRY and CDR2 is SYGVKD in the germline V gene. The CDR3 is CAISDQADEQYF. In DNA, the CDR3 is TGTGCCATCAGTGATCAGGCTGACGAGCAGTACTTC.

The chain recombines TRBV14 with TRBJ2-1; D may match TRBD1 or TRBD2 (5 bases each). Trimming stripped 4 bases from V and 2 bases from J, with 15 bases between. This CDR3 spans 16 amino acids. The germline gives CDR1 SGHDN, CDR2 FVKESK. Here the CDR3 DNA reads TGTGCCAGCAGCCGGGACGCCATTGTCCCCTACAATGAGCAGTTCTTC. Translated: CASSRDAIVPYNEQFF.

This sequence joins TRBV25-1 and TRBJ1-2; D is unclear. V was cut by 3 bases and J by 3 bases, with 8 bases left in between. Germline loops: CDR1 MGHDK, CDR2 SYGVNS. The CDR3 totals 13 residues. CDR3 amino acids: CASSDPGHYGYTF. In nucleotides, the CDR3 is TGTGCCAGCAGTGACCCTGGACACTATGGCTACACCTTC.

The CDR3 loop is CASSPRDRHHEQYF. The DNA of the CDR3 is TGTGCCAGCAGCCCCCGGGACAGGCACCACGAGCAGTACTTC. The chain uses TRBV11-1 and TRBJ2-7, with 8 positions matching TRBD1. The junction had 8 bases not matched to a gene; V was cut back by 5 bases and J by 5 bases. From germline, CDR1 is SGHAT and CDR2 FQDESV (reference sequence). This CDR3 contains 14 residues.

This rearrangement joins TRBV14 to TRBJ2-7; D is perhaps TRBD1 or TRBD2 (6 bases each). The CDR3 spans 15 residues. V lost 4 bases and J 3 bases, leaving 16 bases between the germline ends. The germline V gene encodes CDR1 SGHDN and CDR2 FVKESK. The CDR3 DNA follows: TGTGCCAGCAGCCTCCCTAAGGAGGGGGTCTACGAGCAGTACTTC. Translated, it gives CASSLPKEGVYEQYF.

The chain carries TRBV11-3 and TRBJ1-3; no reliable D call. The CDR3 runs 15 residues. V gave up 5 bases and J gave up 4 bases, with 15 bases separating them. Germline values: CDR1 SGHNT, CDR2 YENEEA. CDR3 nucleotide sequence: TGTGCCAGCAGCCCCCCCGAGGGTCCAGGAAACACCATATATTTT. Its translation is CASSPPEGPGNTIYF.

The V gene is TRBV27, the J gene TRBJ1-2, with D perhaps TRBD1 (6 bases). Germline V lookup: CDR1 MNHEY, CDR2 SMNVEV (reference sequence). The CDR3 is 14 residues long. Trimming took off 8 bases at V and 0 bases at J, with 13 bases between the two ends. CDR3 in amino acids: CASGGSTANYGYTF. DNA for the CDR3: TGTGCCAGCGGGGGCTCGACCGCTAACTATGGCTACACCTTC.